This passage covers 27 T cell receptor beta chains from one sample sequenced in a study of T cell repertoires in cytomegalovirus infection. From the reads, TCRdb called clonotypes with MiXCR, one entry per CDR3 protein. The sample has 800,000 to 950,000 distinct CDR3 sequences, 32% seen once; the top ten hold under 15%. Their recognized antigens are unknown. The sample here was cultured CD8+ T cells from PBMCs, taken from culture after CMV antigen stimulation. These receptors were collected from a human donor in good health (CMV status not recorded). Some clones in this sample may be carry-over from other donors' samples.

This clonotype was seen more than once but under ten times. The germline gene is not matched at one end of the junction; a read error may be the cause. This chain links TRBV7-7 with TRBJ2-1; 13 bases match TRBD2. Per germline, CDR1 SSHAT and CDR2 FNYEAQ (reference sequence). The CDR3 sequence is 14 residues long. CDR3 amino acids: CASSLEGLAGEQFF. The CDR3 DNA follows: TGTGCTAGCAGCTTAGAGGGACTAGCGGGGGAGCAGTTCTTC.

CDR3 DNA sequence: TGTGCCAGCAGTTTCCCCTTTGACAGGGCGAGGGGCTATGGCTACACCTTC. As protein: CASSFPFDRARGYGYTF. The V call is TRBV28, the J call TRBJ1-2, with 7 nucleotides matching TRBD1. The CDR3 totals 17 residues. Unmatched junction bases numbered 14, after V lost 3 bases and J lost 4 bases. Germline CDR1 and CDR2: MDHEN and SYDVKM.

V and J are TRBV11-2 and TRBJ2-3, with 10 bases that match TRBD2. V trimming: 1 base; J trimming: 9 bases; junction bases outside the gene matches: 1. CDR1 and CDR2 (germline): SGHAT, FQNNGV. The length of the CDR3 is 13 residues. CDR3 sequence reads: CASSLGAGGTQYF. In nucleotides, the CDR3 is TGTGCCAGCAGCTTAGGAGCGGGGGGGACGCAGTATTTT.

This chain uses TRBV11-2 with TRBJ2-5; TRBD2 might be the D (5 bases). V dropped 6 bases and J dropped 1 base, with 12 bases sitting between them. CDR1 and CDR2 (germline): SGHAT, FQNNGV. This CDR3 has 14 residues. CDR3 nucleotides: TGTGCCAGCAGGGGGAGTGGGAGCCAAGAGACCCAGTACTTC. Translation gives CASRGSGSQETQYF.

A few counts support this clonotype. The rearrangement joins TRBV9 to TRBJ1-1; a possible D gene is TRBD1 (6 bases). Germline V gene lookup returns CDR1 SGDLS and CDR2 YYNGEE. Trimming pared 0 bases from V and 0 bases from J, leaving 18 bases between. The CDR3 extends over 18 amino acids. CDR3 DNA sequence: TGTGCCAGCAGCGTAGAAGGGGGGGTAGTAGGCATGAACACTGAAGCTTTCTTT. It specifies CASSVEGGVVGMNTEAFF. Variable domain in full (rest from reference TRBV9 and TRBJ1-1): DSGVTQTPKHLITATGQRVTLRCSPRSGDLSVYWYQQSLDQGLQFLIQYYNGEERAKGNILERFSAQQFPDLHSELNLSSLELGDSALYFCASSVEGGVVGMNTEAFFGQGTRLTVV.

Many counts were recorded for this clonotype. The CDR3 coding sequence is TGTGCCAGCCGGGACAGGGGGTATGATTCACCCCTCCACTTT. Translating it yields CASRDRGYDSPLHF. The chain links TRBV7-4 to TRBJ1-6, with 11 bases aligning to TRBD1. The V and J ends lost 8 bases and 8 bases, in that order; junction bases with no gene match: 5. The V gene's germline CDR1 is SGHVT and CDR2 SQSDAQ. The length of the CDR3 is 14 residues.

Turning to this clonotype: Since a much larger clone is just one base distant, this may be a read error. This rearrangement joins TRBV7-6 to TRBJ2-2; 8 nucleotides align to TRBD1. This CDR3 is built from 16 residues. The germline V gene encodes CDR1 SGHVS and CDR2 FNYEAQ. The CDR3 spells CASSLGRGLDTEELFF. The CDR3 bases are TGTGCCAGCAGCTTAGGCAGGGGGCTTGACACCGAGGAGCTGTTTTTT.

The chain combines TRBV7-8 with TRBJ1-4; possibly TRBD1 for D (5 bases). Germline-derived CDR1 and CDR2 are SGHVS and FQNEAQ. Trimming shortened V by 3 bases and J by 8 bases, and 10 bases separated the two germline ends. This CDR3 contains 13 residues. DNA of the CDR3: TGTGCCAGCAGCTTCTCAGGGTGGGAAAAACTGTTTTTT. Translating it yields CASSFSGWEKLFF. The full variable domain, rest sourced from reference TRBV7-8 and TRBJ1-4, is GAGVSQSPRYKVAKRGQDVALRCDPISGHVSLFWYQQALGQGPEFLTYFQNEAQLDKSGLPSDRFFAERPEGSVSTLKIQRTQQEDSAVYLCASSFSGWEKLFFGSGTQLSVL.

In its sample, this clonotype was seen a few times. The rearrangement links TRBV15 to TRBJ1-6; tentatively, D is TRBD1 (6 bases). V was clipped by 3 bases and J by 3 bases, with 15 bases between them. The CDR3 is made up of 17 amino acids. Germline V lookup: CDR1 LNHNV, CDR2 YYDKDF (reference sequence). The CDR3 region is CATSSTTQTGYNSPLHF. For the CDR3, the DNA is TGTGCCACCAGCAGCACCACACAGACAGGCTATAATTCACCCCTCCACTTT. Filled out from reference TRBV15 and TRBJ1-6, the complete variable domain reads DAMVIQNPRYQVTQFGKPVTLSCSQTLNHNVMYWYQQKSSQAPKLLFHYYDKDFNNEADTPDNFQSRRPNTSFCFLDIRSPGLGDTAMYLCATSSTTQTGYNSPLHFGNGTRLTVT.

Ten or more counts support this clonotype. This chain joins TRBV7-2 and TRBJ2-5; possible D gene TRBD2, 6 bases. The CDR3 has 17 amino acids. Trimming took off 3 bases at V and 0 bases at J, with 17 bases between the two ends. Germline CDR1 SGHTA, CDR2 FQGNSA. The CDR3 here is CASSFPVEGLYQETQYF. The CDR3 nucleotides read TGTGCCAGCAGCTTTCCCGTGGAGGGATTGTACCAAGAGACCCAGTACTTC.

A word on this clonotype: At one end the junction does not follow the germline gene, possibly because of a read error. V and J are TRBV7-9 and TRBJ2-2; the D gene is possibly TRBD2 (5 bases). Germline loops: CDR1 SEHNR, CDR2 FQNEAQ (reference sequence). The CDR3 runs to 15 residues. The CDR3 here is CASSLKWENIGELFF. Here the CDR3 DNA reads TGTGCCAGCAGCTTAAAATGGGAGAACATCGGGGAGCTGTTTTTT.

This clonotype came up a few times. The chain is built from TRBV5-1 and TRBJ2-3; TRBD1 matches 8 bases. With 1 base clipped from V and 4 bases from J, the junction kept 11 bases outside the gene matches. The V gene's germline CDR1 is SGHRS and CDR2 YFSETQ. This CDR3 region has 17 residues. The CDR3 bases are TGCGCCAGCAGCTTGACGGACCGGGACAGGAGGGCAGATACGCAGTATTTT. Translated, it gives CASSLTDRDRRADTQYF.

This clonotype was seen many times. V and J are TRBV7-9 and TRBJ1-5; D unclear. The CDR3 sequence is 14 residues long. Germline loops: CDR1 SEHNR, CDR2 FQNEAQ (reference sequence). V gave up 0 bases and J gave up 4 bases, with 7 bases separating them. The CDR3 sequence: CASSLASGNQPQHF. The CDR3 nucleotides read TGTGCCAGCAGCTTAGCCTCGGGGAATCAGCCCCAGCATTTT. Full variable domain (remainder filled in from reference TRBV7-9 and TRBJ1-5): DTGVSQNPRHKITKRGQNVTFRCDPISEHNRLYWYRQTLGQGPEFLTYFQNEAQLEKSRLLSDRFSAERPKGSFSTLEIQRTEQGDSAMYLCASSLASGNQPQHFGDGTRLSIL.

The chain joins TRBV6-6 to TRBJ2-2, with D uncertain. The V end lost 0 bases, the J end lost 2 bases, and 13 bases lay between the germline ends. The CDR3 covers 17 residues. The V gene's germline CDR1 is MNHNY and CDR2 SVGAGI (reference sequence). Here the CDR3 reads CASSYSRTHDNTGELFF. CDR3 bases: TGTGCCAGCAGTTACTCGAGAACACACGATAACACCGGGGAGCTGTTTTTT.

CDR3 sequence reads: CASSSEQDLGTEAFF. The CDR3 region has the DNA TGTGCCAGCAGTTCTGAACAGGATCTGGGCACTGAAGCTTTCTTT. The chain recombines TRBV6-2 or TRBV6-3 with TRBJ1-1; the D gene is possibly TRBD1 (5 bases). Looked up from germline, CDR1 is MNHEY and CDR2 is SVGEGT. The CDR3 covers 15 residues. V was shortened by 4 bases and J by 4 bases, with 16 bases between the two germline ends.

This clonotype came up many times. The chain combines TRBV7-2 with TRBJ1-2; TRBD1 matches at 7 bases. Unmatched junction bases numbered 5, after V lost 4 bases and J lost 3 bases. The CDR3 covers 14 residues. CDR1 and CDR2 from the germline V gene are SGHTA and FQGNSA. CDR3 DNA: TGTGCCAGCAGCTGGGACAGCAGTTACTATGGCTACACCTTC. This translates into CASSWDSSYYGYTF.

This chain connects TRBV7-9 to TRBJ1-1; D is ambiguous. Germline lookup yields CDR1 SEHNR and CDR2 FQNEAQ (reference sequence). This CDR3 contains 13 residues. V dropped 3 bases and J dropped 8 bases, with 13 bases sitting between them. The CDR3 here is CASSFVPGPEAFF. The CDR3 DNA sequence: TGTGCCAGCAGCTTCGTCCCGGGCCCAGAAGCTTTCTTT.

The chain couples TRBV29-1 to TRBJ1-2, with TRBD1 identical over 7 bases. The length of the CDR3 is 15 residues. V gave up 8 bases and J gave up 2 bases; unmatched junction bases: 14. Germline CDR1 reads SQVTM; CDR2 reads ANQGSEA. CDR3 loop: CSPLPLGGQNYGYTF. Written as DNA, the CDR3 is TGCAGCCCACTCCCGCTGGGGGGACAGAACTATGGCTACACCTTC.

The V call is TRBV28, the J call TRBJ2-7; possible D gene TRBD2, 6 bases. CDR3 length: 14 amino acids. V lost 2 bases, J lost 2 bases, and 10 bases lay in between. Germline V CDR1 and CDR2: MDHEN, SYDVKM. CDR3 bases: TGTGCCAGCAGTTTAGGGACTCATGCCTACGAGCAGTACGTC. It yields the protein CASSLGTHAYEQYV.

The sample holds a few counts of this clonotype. The chain's CDR3 is CASSENFPTGELFF. CDR3 DNA: TGTGCCAGCAGTGAAAACTTCCCCACCGGGGAGCTGTTTTTT. This chain links TRBV6-1 with TRBJ2-2; D uncertain. Per germline, CDR1 MNHNS and CDR2 SASEGT. V was cut by 2 bases and J by 4 bases, with 8 bases left in between. This CDR3 contains 14 residues.

This sequence joins TRBV24-1 and TRBJ2-7; D is possibly TRBD1 (5 bases). Germline-derived CDR1 and CDR2 are KGHDR and SFDVKD. The CDR3 loop spans 13 amino acids. Trimming removed 9 bases at V and 2 bases at J, with 13 bases between. In DNA, the CDR3 is TGTGCCACCGAGTTGAAGGGGACCTACGAGCAGTACGTC. The encoded protein is CATELKGTYEQYV.

V gene TRBV7-2 combines with J gene TRBJ1-2; D ambiguous. Germline CDR1 SGHTA, CDR2 FQGNSA. With 5 bases removed from V and 2 bases from J, the gap between germline ends came to 18 bases. This CDR3 is built from 16 residues. The CDR3 DNA is TGTGCCAGCAGCACCGTCGCCGACCCAAGGAACTATGGCTACACCTTC. Amino acids: CASSTVADPRNYGYTF.

CDR3: CASSDVSGANEQFF. CDR3 bases: TGTGCCAGCAGTGACGTATCAGGGGCTAATGAGCAGTTCTTC. The chain has TRBV6-4 and TRBJ2-1; perhaps TRBD1 as D (6 bases). The CDR3 runs 14 residues. V lost 2 bases and J lost 7, with 12 bases in between. From germline, CDR1 is MRHNA and CDR2 SNTAGT.

This clonotype was recorded at least ten times. V gene TRBV7-6 combines with J gene TRBJ2-3, with D hard to call. Trimming stripped 2 bases from V and 2 bases from J, with 11 bases between. Germline V gene sequence: CDR1 SGHVS, CDR2 FNYEAQ. The CDR3 has 15 residues. The CDR3 DNA is TGTGCCAGCAGCTTAAGTGTCCGATACACAGATACGCAGTATTTT. The encoded protein is CASSLSVRYTDTQYF.

This clonotype has just a few counts. The chain is built from TRBV7-3 and TRBJ1-2, with D possibly TRBD1 on 6 matching bases. The germline V gene has CDR1 SGHTA and CDR2 FQGTGA. The CDR3 is 15 residues long. V was cut by 2 bases and J by 0 bases, with 10 bases left in between. In DNA, the CDR3 is TGTGCCAGCAGCTTAGCGAGGACAGCTAACTATGGCTACACCTTC. Translation gives CASSLARTANYGYTF.

This chain links TRBV5-4 with TRBJ2-7; perhaps TRBD2 as D (7 bases). The V gene lost 2 bases and the J gene lost 6 bases, with 15 bases spanning the gap. This CDR3 spans 14 amino acids. Germline assignment: CDR1 SGHNT and CDR2 YYREEE (reference sequence). The CDR3 protein is CASSFHGGPGEQYF. CDR3 DNA sequence: TGTGCCAGCAGCTTTCACGGGGGGCCAGGCGAGCAGTACTTC.

V is TRBV19 and J is TRBJ1-1, with D possibly TRBD1 on 6 matching bases. The V end was cut by 1 base, the J end by 10 bases, with 13 bases between. The CDR3 covers 13 residues. Germline loops: CDR1 LNHDA, CDR2 SQIVND (reference sequence). DNA for the CDR3: TGTGCCAGTAGTATAGCAGGGGCGGTTGGAGCTTTCTTT. Its translation: CASSIAGAVGAFF.